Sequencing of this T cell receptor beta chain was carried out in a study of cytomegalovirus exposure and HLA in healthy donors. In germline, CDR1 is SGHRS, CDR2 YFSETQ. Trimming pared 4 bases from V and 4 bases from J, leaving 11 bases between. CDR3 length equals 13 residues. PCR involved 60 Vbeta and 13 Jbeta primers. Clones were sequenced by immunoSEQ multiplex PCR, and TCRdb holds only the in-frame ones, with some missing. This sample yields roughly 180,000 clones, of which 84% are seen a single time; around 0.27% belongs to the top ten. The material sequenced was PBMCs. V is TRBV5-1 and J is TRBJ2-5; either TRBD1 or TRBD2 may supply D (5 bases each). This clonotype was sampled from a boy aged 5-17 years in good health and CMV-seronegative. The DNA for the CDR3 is TGCGCCAGCAGCCTGGGGCGGGCAGAGACCCAGTACTTC. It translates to CASSLGRAETQYF.